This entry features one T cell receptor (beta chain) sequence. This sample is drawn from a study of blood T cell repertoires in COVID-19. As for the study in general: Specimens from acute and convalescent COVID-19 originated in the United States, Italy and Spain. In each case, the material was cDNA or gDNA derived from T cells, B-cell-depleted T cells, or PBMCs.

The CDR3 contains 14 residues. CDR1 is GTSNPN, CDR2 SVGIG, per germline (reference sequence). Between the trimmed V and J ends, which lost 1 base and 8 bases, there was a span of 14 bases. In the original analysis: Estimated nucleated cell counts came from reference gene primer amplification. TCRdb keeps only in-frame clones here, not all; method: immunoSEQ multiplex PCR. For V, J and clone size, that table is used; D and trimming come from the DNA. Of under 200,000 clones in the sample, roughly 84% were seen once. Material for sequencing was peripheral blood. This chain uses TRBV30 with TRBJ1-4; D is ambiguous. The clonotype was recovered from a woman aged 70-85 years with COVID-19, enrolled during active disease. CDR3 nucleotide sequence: TGTGCCTGGAGTGGACTCCCGAGTGACGAAAAACTGTTTTTT. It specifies CAWSGLPSDEKLFF.